This TCR beta chain is drawn from a study of blood T cell repertoires in COVID-19. In the study overall: Italy, Spain and the United States were the sources of the convalescent and acute COVID-19 samples. PBMCs, B-cell-depleted T cells, or T cells provided the cDNA or gDNA that made up the material.

This clone was observed a single time. It was during active infection that Seattle patients were enrolled and then longitudinally followed. Per the study methods: Nucleated cell counts were estimated from reference gene primer amplification. Assay: immunoSEQ multiplex PCR; the TCRdb copy retains only in-frame clones and omits some. D and trimming come from the DNA, and the V and J calls and clone size come from that table. Among over 250,000 clones, approximately 92% were seen once, and the ten largest hold approximately 2.6%. V shed 5 bases and J 4 bases; nucleotides not matched to a gene: 6. Per the germline V gene, CDR1 is MNHEY and CDR2 is SVGAGI. This CDR3 has 14 amino acids.

The chain recombines TRBV6-5 with TRBJ2-3; 7 positions agree with TRBD2. The sample was peripheral blood. This TCR derives from a person aged 18 to 30 with COVID-19, enrolled during active disease. CDR3 nucleotides: TGTGCCAGCAGTACTCTAGCGGTCTCAGATACGCAGTATTTT. This codes for CASSTLAVSDTQYF.